This is a list of T cell receptor beta chains from one sample in a study of T cells in Graves' hyperthyroidism and ophthalmopathy. TCRdb reprocessed the multiplex PCR reads via MiXCR and lists one record per CDR3 protein. Of around 800,000 distinct CDR3 sequences listed, about two fifths are singletons. The sequencing sample was made of blood. Receptors were obtained from a man aged 18 to 30 with Graves' hyperthyroidism. Each CDR3 is given with its conserved first and last residue. D genes are given only for firm matches. Rows may omit the clone size; those that give it use once, few, many or a size class.

clone size: many
V gene: TRBV7-2
D gene: -
J gene: TRBJ2-7
CDR3 DNA: TGTGCCAGCAGCATTCGACAGGACTACGAGCAGTACTTC
CDR3 protein: CASSIRQDYEQYF

clone size: once
V gene: TRBV2
D gene: -
J gene: TRBJ1-5
CDR3 DNA: TGTGCTAGGGCGGGGCTACAATCAGCCCAGCATTTT
CDR3 protein: CARAGLQSAQHF

clone size: -
V gene: TRBV5-8
D gene: TRBD2
J gene: TRBJ2-5
CDR3 DNA: TGTGCCAGCAGCTTGAGAGGCGGGAGGGCCCGCGATGAGACCCAGTACTTC
CDR3 protein: CASSLRGGRARDETQYF

clone size: -
V gene: TRBV6-5
D gene: -
J gene: TRBJ2-7
CDR3 DNA: TGTGCCAGCAGTTACGGGGGGCCGGGGACCTACGAGCAGTACTTC
CDR3 protein: CASSYGGPGTYEQYF

clone size: many
V gene: TRBV29-1
D gene: -
J gene: TRBJ1-1
CDR3 DNA: TGCAGCGTTGAAGTTGTAGGGGGACAAACTGAAGCTTTCTTT
CDR3 protein: CSVEVVGGQTEAFF

clone size: -
V gene: TRBV4-2
D gene: -
J gene: TRBJ1-4
CDR3 DNA: TGTGCCAGCAGCCAAGAAGGGACGGACTATGAAAAACTGTTTTTT
CDR3 protein: CASSQEGTDYEKLFF

clone size: many
V gene: TRBV7-9
D gene: TRBD1
J gene: TRBJ1-2
CDR3 DNA: TGTGCCAGCAGCTTAGATACAGGGGGCGCTTACGGCTACACCTTC
CDR3 protein: CASSLDTGGAYGYTF

clone size: -
V gene: TRBV19
D gene: -
J gene: TRBJ1-1
CDR3 DNA: TGTGCCAGTACCCTAGGGGGGGAGAACACTGAAGCTTTCTTT
CDR3 protein: CASTLGGENTEAFF

clone size: few
V gene: TRBV7-2
D gene: TRBD2
J gene: TRBJ2-2
CDR3 DNA: TGTGCCAGCCAACGCGGGGGGCACGGCACCGGGGAGCTGTTTTTT
CDR3 protein: CASQRGGHGTGELFF

clone size: -
V gene: TRBV11-3
D gene: -
J gene: TRBJ1-1
CDR3 DNA: TGTGCCAGCAGCTCCCGGGACGTTAATGAAGCTTTCTTT
CDR3 protein: CASSSRDVNEAFF

clone size: few
V gene: TRBV7-9
D gene: TRBD2
J gene: TRBJ2-7
CDR3 DNA: TGTGCCAGCAGCTTGGTGCTAGCGGTAGACTACGAGCAGTACTTC
CDR3 protein: CASSLVLAVDYEQYF

clone size: few
V gene: TRBV6-5
D gene: -
J gene: TRBJ1-2
CDR3 DNA: TGTGCCAGCAGTTACACGGGACGGTCTCCCTATGGCTACACCTTC
CDR3 protein: CASSYTGRSPYGYTF

clone size: -
V gene: TRBV14
D gene: -
J gene: TRBJ2-7
CDR3 DNA: TGTGCCAGCAGCCCAGCCCAGGGAAGGTCCTCCTACGAGCAGTACTTC
CDR3 protein: CASSPAQGRSSYEQYF

clone size: -
V gene: TRBV20-1
D gene: -
J gene: TRBJ2-2
CDR3 DNA: TGCAGTGCTAGAGGTCAGCACACCGGGGAGCTGTTTTTT
CDR3 protein: CSARGQHTGELFF

clone size: -
V gene: TRBV7-2
D gene: TRBD1
J gene: TRBJ1-1
CDR3 DNA: TGTGTCAGCAGCTTAAACCAGGGGGCGAGGTCTGAAGCTTTCTTT
CDR3 protein: CVSSLNQGARSEAFF

clone size: many
V gene: TRBV9
D gene: TRBD1
J gene: TRBJ2-5
CDR3 DNA: TGTGCCAGCAGCGCGGGACAGGGAACCGAAGAGACCCAGTACTTC
CDR3 protein: CASSAGQGTEETQYF

clone size: -
V gene: TRBV7-7
D gene: -
J gene: TRBJ2-2
CDR3 DNA: TGTGCTAGCAGCTATACAAAGACCACCGGGGGGCTGTTTTTT
CDR3 protein: CASSYTKTTGGLFF

clone size: -
V gene: TRBV29-1
D gene: -
J gene: TRBJ2-7
CDR3 DNA: TGCAGCGTAAAACCGACAGGGAGGATAGACGAGCAGTACTTC
CDR3 protein: CSVKPTGRIDEQYF

clone size: -
V gene: TRBV6-6
D gene: -
J gene: TRBJ2-5
CDR3 DNA: TGTGCCAGCAGTTACCTAGCCGCTCATGAGACCCAGTACTTC
CDR3 protein: CASSYLAAHETQYF

clone size: few
V gene: TRBV7-9
D gene: -
J gene: TRBJ2-2
CDR3 DNA: TGTGCCAGCCCATTTGCGGACACCGGGGAGCTGTTTTTT
CDR3 protein: CASPFADTGELFF

clone size: -
V gene: TRBV4-1
D gene: -
J gene: TRBJ2-2
CDR3 DNA: TGCGCCAGCAGCCAAGATAACGGAGGGGAGCTGTTTTTT
CDR3 protein: CASSQDNGGELFF

clone size: -
V gene: TRBV5-1
D gene: TRBD1
J gene: TRBJ1-1
CDR3 DNA: TGCGCCAGCAGCCCCTATCAAACAGGGGACACTGAAGCTTTCTTT
CDR3 protein: CASSPYQTGDTEAFF

clone size: few
V gene: TRBV7-9
D gene: -
J gene: TRBJ2-7
CDR3 DNA: TGTGCCAGCAGCCCGGGTCCTTACCCCTACGAGCAGTACTTC
CDR3 protein: CASSPGPYPYEQYF

clone size: -
V gene: TRBV12-3/TRBV12-4
D gene: TRBD2
J gene: TRBJ2-2
CDR3 DNA: TGTGCCAGCAGTTTAGGGGACTATGGTGCCGGGGAGCTGTTTTTT
CDR3 protein: CASSLGDYGAGELFF

clone size: few
V gene: TRBV4-2
D gene: -
J gene: TRBJ1-4
CDR3 DNA: TGTGCCAGCAGTCCTAGCCGGGACGGCAAAAAACTGTTTTTT
CDR3 protein: CASSPSRDGKKLFF

clone size: many
V gene: TRBV7-9
D gene: TRBD1
J gene: TRBJ2-7
CDR3 DNA: TGTGCCAGCAGCCGCCGGGACAGGGTTTACGAGCAGTACTTC
CDR3 protein: CASSRRDRVYEQYF

clone size: many
V gene: TRBV15
D gene: -
J gene: TRBJ2-7
CDR3 DNA: TGTGCCACCAGCAGAGGTGTGGAGTCCCCCTACGAGCAGTACTTC
CDR3 protein: CATSRGVESPYEQYF

clone size: many
V gene: TRBV25-1
D gene: TRBD1
J gene: TRBJ2-7
CDR3 DNA: TGTGCCAGCACGGACAGGTTCCACGAGCAGTACTTC
CDR3 protein: CASTDRFHEQYF

clone size: -
V gene: TRBV29-1
D gene: -
J gene: TRBJ1-2
CDR3 DNA: TGCAGCGGCAACAAGACAGGCGACTCTGGAAACACCTTC
CDR3 protein: CSGNKTGDSGNTF

clone size: many
V gene: TRBV5-1
D gene: -
J gene: TRBJ1-1
CDR3 DNA: TGCGCCAGCAGCTTGATGGATGTGGGCCCTGAAGCTTTCTTT
CDR3 protein: CASSLMDVGPEAFF

clone size: -
V gene: TRBV10-1
D gene: -
J gene: TRBJ2-7
CDR3 DNA: TGCGCCAGCAGCTTGAATCTAGGGAAAACCTACGAGCAGTACTTC
CDR3 protein: CASSLNLGKTYEQYF

clone size: many
V gene: TRBV7-8
D gene: -
J gene: TRBJ1-3
CDR3 DNA: TGTGCCAGCAGCTTAAGCGGAGGGAACTCTGGAAACACCATATATTTT
CDR3 protein: CASSLSGGNSGNTIYF

clone size: -
V gene: TRBV12-3/TRBV12-4
D gene: TRBD1
J gene: TRBJ1-2
CDR3 DNA: TGTGCCAGCAGTCCAGCGACAGGGGCCCTCTACACCTTC
CDR3 protein: CASSPATGALYTF

clone size: many
V gene: TRBV7-2
D gene: -
J gene: TRBJ1-4
CDR3 DNA: TGTGCCAGCAGCTTACAGGGAGGTGGGGAAAAACTGTTTTTT
CDR3 protein: CASSLQGGGEKLFF

clone size: -
V gene: TRBV9
D gene: TRBD2
J gene: TRBJ2-2
CDR3 DNA: TGTGCCAGCAGCCCAAGTAAGACTAGCGGGAGTCGTACCGGGGAGCTGTTTTTT
CDR3 protein: CASSPSKTSGSRTGELFF

clone size: many
V gene: TRBV2
D gene: -
J gene: TRBJ2-7
CDR3 DNA: TGTGCCACCCTGGACACCTACGAGCAGTACTTC
CDR3 protein: CATLDTYEQYF

clone size: -
V gene: TRBV7-2
D gene: TRBD1
J gene: TRBJ2-7
CDR3 DNA: TGTGCCAGCAGCTCCCATACCGGGACAGGGTTTGTCGAGCAGTACTTC
CDR3 protein: CASSSHTGTGFVEQYF

clone size: -
V gene: TRBV6-5
D gene: TRBD1
J gene: TRBJ1-2
CDR3 DNA: TGTGCCAGCAGTATCCGGACAGGGGGCTACTATGGCTACACCTTC
CDR3 protein: CASSIRTGGYYGYTF

clone size: -
V gene: TRBV6-5
D gene: -
J gene: TRBJ2-7
CDR3 DNA: TGTGCCAGCAGTTTGGGGGCATCCTACGAGCAGAACTTC
CDR3 protein: CASSLGASYEQNF

clone size: -
V gene: TRBV29-1
D gene: -
J gene: TRBJ2-7
CDR3 DNA: TGCAGCTTAGCGCGACAGGTACCCTACGAGCAGTACTTC
CDR3 protein: CSLARQVPYEQYF

clone size: few
V gene: TRBV5-8
D gene: -
J gene: TRBJ1-1
CDR3 DNA: TGTGCCAGCAGCTTGGGTTGGGGGACGAACACTGAAGCTTTCTTT
CDR3 protein: CASSLGWGTNTEAFF

clone size: few
V gene: TRBV4-1
D gene: -
J gene: TRBJ1-6
CDR3 DNA: TGCGCCAGCAGCTCCGGGACACCCCTCCACTTT
CDR3 protein: CASSSGTPLHF

clone size: many
V gene: TRBV20-1
D gene: -
J gene: TRBJ1-3
CDR3 DNA: TGCAGTGCTAGAGACATGAGCTCTGGAAACACCATATATTTT
CDR3 protein: CSARDMSSGNTIYF

clone size: few
V gene: TRBV5-1
D gene: TRBD1
J gene: TRBJ1-1
CDR3 DNA: TGCGCCAGCAGCCCACAGGGGGTTAACAGTGAAGCTTTCTTT
CDR3 protein: CASSPQGVNSEAFF

clone size: few
V gene: TRBV29-1
D gene: -
J gene: TRBJ2-5
CDR3 DNA: TGCAGCGTTGAAAATTCTGAAGAGACCCAGTACTTC
CDR3 protein: CSVENSEETQYF

clone size: many
V gene: TRBV7-9
D gene: TRBD1
J gene: TRBJ1-1
CDR3 DNA: TGTGCCAGCAGCTACCGCCCTGGACAGGGAGACACTGAAGCTTTCTTT
CDR3 protein: CASSYRPGQGDTEAFF

clone size: -
V gene: TRBV20-1
D gene: -
J gene: TRBJ2-4
CDR3 DNA: TGCAGTGCTCCAAGCAGACAGAAAAACATTCAGTACTTC
CDR3 protein: CSAPSRQKNIQYF

clone size: many
V gene: TRBV25-1
D gene: -
J gene: TRBJ1-2
CDR3 DNA: TGTGCCAGCAGTGATTTCGGAAACATTAACTATGGCTACACCTTC
CDR3 protein: CASSDFGNINYGYTF

clone size: -
V gene: TRBV7-4
D gene: -
J gene: TRBJ2-5
CDR3 DNA: TGTGCCAGCAGCTCCCGGCCCCTGGAGCTTCGGGGAAGGGAGAATCAAGAGACCCAGTACTTC
CDR3 protein: CASSSRPLELRGRENQETQYF

clone size: -
V gene: TRBV14
D gene: -
J gene: TRBJ1-3
CDR3 DNA: TGTGCCAGCAGCCCGGCGCAGCTCATCTCTGGAAACACCATATATTTT
CDR3 protein: CASSPAQLISGNTIYF

clone size: -
V gene: TRBV5-1
D gene: -
J gene: TRBJ2-7
CDR3 DNA: TGCGCCAGCAGCTTTCGGGCCGGCTACGAGCAGTACTTC
CDR3 protein: CASSFRAGYEQYF

clone size: -
V gene: TRBV5-1
D gene: -
J gene: TRBJ1-4
CDR3 DNA: TGCGCCAGCAGGGAAGGAGGTTACGAAAAACTGTTTTTT
CDR3 protein: CASREGGYEKLFF

clone size: many
V gene: TRBV29-1
D gene: TRBD2
J gene: TRBJ2-2
CDR3 DNA: TGCAGCGTTGAGGGCCGACTGAGCGGGAGGGCCATCGGGGAGCTGTTTTTT
CDR3 protein: CSVEGRLSGRAIGELFF

clone size: few
V gene: TRBV7-4
D gene: -
J gene: TRBJ2-2
CDR3 DNA: TGTGCCAGCAGCGACCCTCAGGACACCGGGGAGCTGTTTTTT
CDR3 protein: CASSDPQDTGELFF